The 29 T cell receptor beta chains listed next were all sequenced from one sample in a study of T cells in Graves' hyperthyroidism and ophthalmopathy. Using RNA transcripts as the source, TCR beta CDR3 regions were amplified. The primer set for the first-round RT-PCR of the TCR CDR3 was HTBI. TCRdb reprocessed the multiplex PCR reads with MiXCR, giving one entry per CDR3 protein. The sample contains hundreds of thousands of distinct CDR3 sequences, around 24% of which appear only once. The sequenced sample was blood. These receptors were taken from a woman aged 25 to 39 with Graves' ophthalmopathy.

The rearrangement links TRBV12-3 or TRBV12-4 to TRBJ2-2; weak D call: TRBD1 (6 bases). There are 15 residues in the CDR3. V gave up 6 bases and J gave up 1 base, with 12 bases separating them. The CDR3 is CASSHGQLNTGELFF. CDR3 bases: TGTGCCAGCAGCCACGGACAGTTGAACACCGGGGAGCTGTTTTTT.

This clonotype showed up many times. V usage is TRBV7-2 and J usage is TRBJ1-5, with D perhaps TRBD1 (5 bases). Trimming removed 2 bases at V and 5 bases at J, with 13 bases between. The CDR3 is made up of 15 amino acids. Germline-derived CDR1 and CDR2 are SGHTA and FQGNSA. As DNA, the CDR3 is TGTGCCAGCAGCTTAACCGGGACCTTCTATCAGCCCCAGCATTTT. Its protein product is CASSLTGTFYQPQHF.

The sample holds many counts of this clonotype. The chain links TRBV12-3 or TRBV12-4 to TRBJ1-3; D possibly corresponds to TRBD1 (6 bases). The CDR3 is 13 residues long. The germline V and J ends were trimmed by 6 bases and 3 bases, with 9 bases remaining between them. CDR3 sequence: CASSTGNGNTIYF. The CDR3, as DNA: TGTGCCAGCAGCACAGGGAATGGAAACACCATATATTTT.

This clonotype was seen at least ten times. The chain couples TRBV20-1 to TRBJ1-5, with a tentative D call TRBD1 (5 bases). The CDR3 has 16 amino acids. Germline V gene lookup returns CDR1 DFQATT and CDR2 SNEGSKA (reference sequence). V was pared by 3 bases and J by 0 bases, with 15 bases between. The CDR3 nucleotides are TGCAGTGCTAGGGGTCTAGGGGTTCTTAGCAATCAGCCCCAGCATTTT. As protein: CSARGLGVLSNQPQHF.

This clonotype has at least ten counts. V is TRBV6-2 or TRBV6-3 and J is TRBJ2-7; TRBD2 might be the D (6 bases). V gave up 5 bases and J gave up 4 bases, with 6 bases separating them. Germline loops: CDR1 MNHEY, CDR2 SVGEGT. CDR3 length: 11 residues. This CDR3 reads CASSRGYEQYF. The CDR3 DNA reads as TGTGCCAGCAGTCGGGGGTACGAGCAGTACTTC.

This clonotype was counted many times. This chain links TRBV20-1 with TRBJ2-7, with D possibly matching TRBD2 (5 bases). This CDR3 spans 15 amino acids. Trimming pared 0 bases from V and 3 bases from J, leaving 15 bases between. Germline CDR1 and CDR2: DFQATT and SNEGSKA (reference sequence). The chain's CDR3 is CSARDQASSIYEQYF. The CDR3 nucleotides are TGCAGTGCTAGAGATCAGGCTAGCTCCATCTACGAGCAGTACTTC.

This clonotype came up many times. The chain couples TRBV2 to TRBJ1-1, with 10 positions matching TRBD1. The CDR3 spans 14 residues. The germline V gene has CDR1 SNHLY and CDR2 FYNNEI. Losses at the gene ends were 6 bases for V and 6 bases for J; bases not matched to a gene: 7. The CDR3 sequence is CASRADRGWPEAFF. In DNA form, the CDR3 reads TGTGCCAGCAGAGCGGACAGGGGGTGGCCTGAAGCTTTCTTT.

V and J are TRBV3-1 and TRBJ2-7; TRBD2 is a possible D gene (6 bases). Germline values: CDR1 LGHDT, CDR2 YNNKEL (reference sequence). The length of the CDR3 is 16 residues. V was cut by 1 base and J by 4 bases, with 17 bases left in between. This CDR3 reads CASSQGGLYPTYEQYF. The CDR3 nucleotides read TGTGCCAGCAGCCAAGGGGGACTCTATCCAACGTACGAGCAGTACTTC.

This clonotype was counted ten times or more. The chain couples TRBV29-1 to TRBJ1-1, with D maybe TRBD1 (5 bases). Between the trimmed V and J ends, which lost 3 bases and 1 base, there was a span of 6 bases. This CDR3 is built from 12 residues. Germline V CDR1 and CDR2: SQVTM, ANQGSEA. The CDR3 spells CSVEGTNTEAFF. Here the CDR3 DNA reads TGCAGCGTTGAGGGGACGAACACTGAAGCTTTCTTT.

This clonotype has a count of ten or more. The chain recombines TRBV9 with TRBJ2-5; TRBD1 matches at 7 bases. The J segment lost 4 bases and the V segment lost 3 bases, leaving 3 bases of the junction unmatched. Germline V gene data show CDR1 as SGDLS and CDR2 as YYNGEE. This CDR3 region has 13 residues. The CDR3 DNA follows: TGTGCCAGCAGCGACAGACAGGGAGAGACCCAGTACTTC. It codes for CASSDRQGETQYF. Full variable domain (missing parts from reference TRBV9 and TRBJ2-5): DSGVTQTPKHLITATGQRVTLRCSPRSGDLSVYWYQQSLDQGLQFLIQYYNGEERAKGNILERFSAQQFPDLHSELNLSSLELGDSALYFCASSDRQGETQYFGPGTRLLVL.

The chain recombines TRBV20-1 with TRBJ1-1, with TRBD1 identical over 10 bases. The junction had 4 bases not matched to a gene; V was cut back by 0 bases and J by 9 bases. The CDR3 consists of 13 residues. Per germline, CDR1 DFQATT and CDR2 SNEGSKA (reference sequence). CDR3 sequence: CSARDRDRGQAFF. DNA for the CDR3: TGCAGTGCTAGAGACCGGGACAGGGGACAAGCTTTCTTT.

This clonotype was picked up a small number of times. The V and J genes are TRBV19 and TRBJ1-5, with TRBD1 identical over 7 bases. Trimming cost V 7 bases and J 1 base; bases outside gene matches: 7. This CDR3 has 15 amino acids. CDR1 is LNHDA and CDR2 is SQIVND in the germline V gene (reference sequence). The CDR3 spells CASKQRQGSNQPQHF. CDR3 coding DNA: TGTGCCAGTAAGCAGAGACAGGGAAGCAATCAGCCCCAGCATTTT.

The rearrangement joins TRBV7-9 to TRBJ2-7; TRBD1 aligns across 8 bases. The V gene's germline CDR1 is SEHNR and CDR2 FQNEAQ (reference sequence). The CDR3 covers 15 residues. V lost 0 bases, J lost 5 bases, and 6 bases stayed unmatched. The CDR3 bases are TGTGCCAGCAGCTTAGCGCGAGGGACAGGCCACGAGCAGTACTTC. Protein product: CASSLARGTGHEQYF.

This clonotype was recorded at least ten times. This chain links TRBV4-2 with TRBJ1-1; D is perhaps TRBD1 (6 bases). The CDR3 extends over 17 amino acids. V lost 1 base and J lost 0, with 15 bases in between. CDR1 and CDR2 from the germline V gene are LGHNA and YNFKEQ. CDR3 residues: CASSQAGALLLNTEAFF. The DNA of the CDR3 is TGTGCCAGCAGCCAAGCAGGGGCGCTTTTACTGAACACTGAAGCTTTCTTT.

This clonotype has a count of ten or more. V gene TRBV27 combines with J gene TRBJ1-5; no clear D gene. This CDR3 is built from 15 residues. The V gene's germline CDR1 is MNHEY and CDR2 SMNVEV (reference sequence). The V and J ends lost 0 bases and 3 bases respectively, with 9 bases between them. CDR3 nucleotide sequence: TGTGCCAGCAGTTTATCGAGAACAGCCAATCAGCCCCAGCATTTT. Its translation: CASSLSRTANQPQHF.

This clonotype occurred many times. This rearrangement joins TRBV5-1 to TRBJ2-2; D unclear. The CDR3 is 13 residues long. From germline, CDR1 is SGHRS and CDR2 YFSETQ. V was clipped by 5 bases and J by 6 bases, with 11 bases between them. CDR3 in DNA: TGCGCCAGCAGTGTAGCAGTGGCCGGGGAGCTGTTTTTT. This gives the protein CASSVAVAGELFF.

There are a few counts of this clonotype. The chain employs TRBV7-3 and TRBJ1-1; D remains unclear. The V gene lost 2 bases and the J gene lost 3 bases, with 13 bases spanning the gap. Germline V gene sequence: CDR1 SGHTA, CDR2 FQGTGA. CDR3 length equals 15 residues. CDR3 DNA sequence: TGTGCCAGCAGCTTAGATTCCGCGGCACACACTGAAGCTTTCTTT. Protein: CASSLDSAAHTEAFF.

V usage is TRBV28 and J usage is TRBJ1-1, with D possibly matching TRBD1 (6 bases). The CDR3 is 16 residues long. CDR1 MDHEN and CDR2 SYDVKM come from the germline V gene. V was shortened by 5 bases and J by 2 bases, with 18 bases between the two germline ends. The CDR3 DNA follows: TGTGCCAGCAGTCTCTTGACCGGGACACCCAACACTGAAGCTTTCTTT. This translates into CASSLLTGTPNTEAFF.

This clonotype has a single count. This sequence may be a read error, since a much larger clone differs from it by one base. The chain has TRBV6-2 or TRBV6-3 and TRBJ2-7; tentatively, D is TRBD1 (5 bases). The CDR3 loop spans 14 amino acids. Germline loops: CDR1 MNHEY, CDR2 SVGEGT. CDR3 bases: TGTGCCAGCACAAGAGCAGGGTTCTCCTACGAGCAGTGCTTC. This gives the protein CASTRAGFSYEQCF.

This clonotype showed up many times. The V call is TRBV27, the J call TRBJ2-7; 8 bases map to TRBD2. The CDR3 has 16 amino acids. CDR1 and CDR2 from the germline V gene are MNHEY and SMNVEV (reference sequence). V shed 4 bases, J shed 3 bases, and the junction held 11 bases outside the gene matches. CDR3 sequence reads: CASSSLGGGTYYEQYF. In nucleotides, the CDR3 is TGTGCCAGCAGTTCCCTCGGCGGGGGGACCTACTACGAGCAGTACTTC.

Ten or more counts support this clonotype. The chain is built from TRBV6-1 and TRBJ1-5; D not certain. This CDR3 has 12 amino acids. Germline V lookup: CDR1 MNHNS, CDR2 SASEGT. Trimming removed 3 bases at V and 9 bases at J, with 9 bases between. The CDR3 loop is CASSDRTGPQHF. CDR3 nucleotide sequence: TGTGCCAGCAGTGATAGAACCGGGCCCCAGCATTTT.

This clonotype came up a few times. The chain combines TRBV20-1 with TRBJ1-2, with 8 bases identical to TRBD1. The CDR3 is 13 residues long. Germline V CDR1 and CDR2: DFQATT, SNEGSKA (reference sequence). The V gene end was trimmed by 5 bases and the J gene end by 2 bases; junction bases not matched to a gene: 4. The CDR3 region has the DNA TGCAGTGCTGGTGACAGGGGCAACTATGGCTACACCTTC. Amino acid sequence: CSAGDRGNYGYTF.

Regarding this clonotype: This may be a read error, as it is one base from a much larger clone. V is TRBV5-1 and J is TRBJ2-7, with D possibly TRBD1 on 6 matching bases. V was clipped by 6 bases and J by 2 bases, with 18 bases between them. This CDR3 spans 15 amino acids. Germline V gives CDR1 SGHRS, CDR2 YFSETQ. Here the CDR3 DNA reads TGCGCCAGCATCCTAACGGACAGAGCTCCCTACGAGCAGTACTTC. It yields the protein CASILTDRAPYEQYF.

This rearrangement joins TRBV28 to TRBJ1-1; D uncertain. This CDR3 region has 13 residues. V was shortened by 4 bases and J by 10 bases, with 16 bases between the two germline ends. Germline V gives CDR1 MDHEN, CDR2 SYDVKM. The CDR3: CASSSLSSTGAFF. CDR3 bases: TGTGCCAGCAGTTCCCTTTCGTCAACCGGAGCTTTCTTT. The variable domain in full, with the rest retrieved from reference TRBV28 and TRBJ1-1, is DVKVTQSSRYLVKRTGEKVFLECVQDMDHENMFWYRQDPGLGLRLIYFSYDVKMKEKGDIPEGYSVSREKKERFSLILESASTNQTSMYLCASSSLSSTGAFFGQGTRLTVV.

This clonotype was observed a single time. The rearrangement links TRBV9 to TRBJ1-3; D is unresolved. Trimming left V 2 bases short and J 2 bases short, with 14 bases between. The germline V gene encodes CDR1 SGDLS and CDR2 YYNGEE. The CDR3 totals 16 residues. The CDR3 DNA sequence: TGTGCCAGCAGCGTCGACACCCTCCGGCCTGGAAACACCATATATTTT. This gives the protein CASSVDTLRPGNTIYF.

This clonotype was counted at least ten times. The chain couples TRBV27 to TRBJ2-4; maybe TRBD1 (6 bases). Germline lookup yields CDR1 MNHEY and CDR2 SMNVEV (reference sequence). The CDR3 loop spans 16 amino acids. The ends were cut back, 5 bases at V and 7 bases at J, with 21 bases in the middle. This CDR3 reads CASSTDRIFAMNIQYF. The DNA for the CDR3 is TGTGCCAGCAGTACCGACAGGATTTTTGCCATGAACATTCAGTACTTC.

This rearrangement joins TRBV18 to TRBJ1-1; 8 positions agree with TRBD1. CDR1 KGHSH and CDR2 LQKENI come from the germline V gene. J was trimmed by 0 bases and V by 3 bases; bases with no gene match: 3. This CDR3 comprises 15 residues. CDR3: CASSPLTGVNTEAFF. The CDR3 coding sequence is TGTGCCAGCTCACCGTTGACAGGGGTGAACACTGAAGCTTTCTTT.

This clonotype appeared many times. The chain couples TRBV6-2 or TRBV6-3 to TRBJ1-2; D unresolved. Per the germline V gene, CDR1 is MNHEY and CDR2 is SVGEGT. V was pared by 4 bases and J by 4 bases, with 19 bases between. This CDR3 region has 16 residues. The CDR3: CASSSVQSMRPYGYTF. The CDR3 nucleotides are TGTGCCAGCAGTTCGGTCCAATCAATGAGGCCCTATGGCTACACCTTC.

The V and J genes are TRBV10-3 and TRBJ1-2, with 8 bases identical to TRBD1. The ends lost 4 bases at V and 14 bases at J; junction bases unmatched: 12. The germline CDR1 and CDR2 sequences are ENHRY and SYGVKD. The CDR3 runs to 13 residues. Here the CDR3 DNA reads TGTGCCATCAGTGGGGACAGGAGCCTACCGTTGACCTTC. Its translation: CAISGDRSLPLTF.